This T cell receptor (beta chain) was captured in a study of T cell clonality in common variable immunodeficiency. Using immunoSEQ multiplex PCR, the repertoire was profiled, and TCRdb retains in-frame clones only, with some absent. The sample yields over 30,000 clones, without any singletons. Germline CDR1 reads LNHDA; CDR2 reads SQIVND (reference sequence). The length of the CDR3 is 14 residues. The V and J ends lost 4 bases and 4 bases, in that order; junction bases with no gene match: 3. Study-level results: CVID subjects shared fewer TCRbeta clones than healthy controls did. CVID patient heterogeneity limited repertoire-clinical complication correlations. Fewer deletions and N-nucleotide insertions were reportedly seen in common variable immunodeficiency TCR beta sequences.

CVID subjects were 15 female and around 28 male, aged 9 to 64. Most patients and controls had Caucasian heritage. This clone was detected a few times. Its antigen remains unidentified. Sequencing ends 3 residues short of the CDR3 end; the germline J gene provides the rest. The sequence came from a human donor with common variable immunodeficiency. The sample comprised peripheral blood mononuclear cells. This chain joins TRBV19 and TRBJ2-1, with 8 bases fitting TRBD1. The CDR3 DNA, read in part, is TGTGCCAGTAGTAGACAGGGGATTTACAATGAG. It codes for CASSRQGIYNE. The entire CDR3 reads CASSRQGIYNEQFF.